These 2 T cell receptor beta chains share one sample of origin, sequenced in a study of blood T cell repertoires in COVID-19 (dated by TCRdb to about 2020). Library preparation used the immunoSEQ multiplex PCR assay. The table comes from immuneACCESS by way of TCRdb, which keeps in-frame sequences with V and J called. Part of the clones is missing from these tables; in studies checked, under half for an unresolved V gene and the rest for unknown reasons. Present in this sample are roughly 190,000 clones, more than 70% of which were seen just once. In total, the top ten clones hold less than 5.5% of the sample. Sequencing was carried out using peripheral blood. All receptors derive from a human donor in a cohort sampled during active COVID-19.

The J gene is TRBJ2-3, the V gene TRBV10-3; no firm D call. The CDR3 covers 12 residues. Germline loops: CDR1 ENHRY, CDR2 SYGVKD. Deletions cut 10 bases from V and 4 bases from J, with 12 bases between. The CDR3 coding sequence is TGTGCCACCCGGAGCCGGGCAGATACGCAGTATTTT. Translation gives CATRSRADTQYF.

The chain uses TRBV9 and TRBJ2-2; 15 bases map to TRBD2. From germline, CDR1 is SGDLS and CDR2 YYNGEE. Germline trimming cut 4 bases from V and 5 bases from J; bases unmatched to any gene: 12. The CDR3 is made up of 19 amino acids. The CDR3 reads CASSPTWTSGGALTGELFF. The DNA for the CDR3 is TGTGCCAGCAGCCCAACGTGGACTAGCGGGGGGGCCTTGACCGGGGAGCTGTTTTTT. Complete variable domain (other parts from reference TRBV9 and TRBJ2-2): DSGVTQTPKHLITATGQRVTLRCSPRSGDLSVYWYQQSLDQGLQFLIQYYNGEERAKGNILERFSAQQFPDLHSELNLSSLELGDSALYFCASSPTWTSGGALTGELFFGEGSRLTVL.